The 4 T cell receptor beta chains below come from one sample, sequenced in a study of T cells in tumors after PD-1 blockade. Sequenced by immunoSEQ multiplex PCR; TCRdb stores in-frame clones only, minus some. The table includes about 21,000 clones, around 85% detected once. Source: PBMCs, taken after anti-PD-1 therapy. These TCRs come from a human donor with advanced basal cell or squamous cell carcinoma (not recorded which).

The J gene is TRBJ2-1, the V gene TRBV3-1 (or the pseudogene TRBV3-2), with 10 bases that match TRBD2. Germline trimming cut 4 bases from V and 12 bases from J; bases unmatched to any gene: 18. This CDR3 is 17 amino acids long. Germline CDR1 and CDR2: LGHDT and YNNKEL (reference sequence). The DNA of the CDR3 is TGTGCCAGCAGCCGTGGAAGCGGGGGGGCCGCGGGCTATGGGCAGTTCTTC. Translation: CASSRGSGGAAGYGQFF.

The chain combines TRBV29-1 with TRBJ2-6, with TRBD1 identical over 9 bases. CDR3 length: 15 amino acids. Germline V gives CDR1 SQVTM, CDR2 ANQGSEA. With 3 bases clipped from V and 4 bases from J, the junction kept 4 bases outside the gene matches. The CDR3 sequence: CSVEGTGSGANVLTF. The CDR3 region has the DNA TGCAGCGTTGAGGGGACAGGGTCCGGGGCCAACGTCCTGACTTTC.

This chain connects TRBV27 to TRBJ1-5, with 8 bases that match TRBD1. The germline V gene encodes CDR1 MNHEY and CDR2 SMNVEV (reference sequence). The CDR3 has 17 residues. V shed 3 bases, J shed 6 bases, and the junction held 13 bases outside the gene matches. Here the CDR3 reads CASSLFAGGSSGQPQHF. The CDR3 nucleotides read TGTGCCAGCAGTTTGTTCGCAGGGGGCAGTTCAGGTCAGCCCCAGCATTTT.

This clone showed up just once. The sample holds other DNA sequences that translate to the same CDR3. J is TRBJ2-1 and V is TRBV18, with 8 bases identical to TRBD1. The germline V gene encodes CDR1 KGHSH and CDR2 LQKENI. Unmatched junction bases numbered 10, after V lost 4 bases and J lost 8 bases. The CDR3 is 15 residues long. CDR3 loop: CASSLFQGASDEQFF. The DNA for the CDR3 is TGTGCCAGCTCACTTTTTCAGGGGGCTTCCGATGAGCAGTTCTTC.